This TCR beta chain was found in a study of shared clonotypes between healthy human individuals. Of note for this clone: Its antigen is still unknown.

The study's findings and limits: Rarefaction showed that sequencing of sorted subsets was incomplete (despite large depth).

Germline-derived CDR1 and CDR2 are SNHLY and FYNNEI. The ends were cut back, 5 bases at V and 7 bases at J, with 21 bases in the middle. This CDR3 has 15 amino acids. Subsets obtained from CD4+ cells comprised CD45RA+ naive and CD45RA-negative memory cells. The assay was run at deep level. How the authors handled the data: ImmunoSEQ sequences covered only the junction and lacked quality scores; filtering therefore differed. Using immunoSEQ multiplex PCR, the repertoire was profiled, and TCRdb retains in-frame clones only, with some absent. Clone size and V and J calls were adopted from that table, with D and trimming inferred from the DNA. Among about 670,000 clones, 72% were seen once, and the ten largest hold approximately 1.8%.

V and J are TRBV2 and TRBJ2-7, with TRBD1 as a possible D gene (5 bases). The sample was memory CD4+ T cells sorted from blood. Subset described: CD45RA-negative fraction. This clonotype originated in a woman aged 25 to 39 in good health. In DNA form, the CDR3 reads TGTGCCAGCAGTTGGACACCTCCGACCTACGAGGAGCAGTACTTC. Protein sequence: CASSWTPPTYEEQYF.